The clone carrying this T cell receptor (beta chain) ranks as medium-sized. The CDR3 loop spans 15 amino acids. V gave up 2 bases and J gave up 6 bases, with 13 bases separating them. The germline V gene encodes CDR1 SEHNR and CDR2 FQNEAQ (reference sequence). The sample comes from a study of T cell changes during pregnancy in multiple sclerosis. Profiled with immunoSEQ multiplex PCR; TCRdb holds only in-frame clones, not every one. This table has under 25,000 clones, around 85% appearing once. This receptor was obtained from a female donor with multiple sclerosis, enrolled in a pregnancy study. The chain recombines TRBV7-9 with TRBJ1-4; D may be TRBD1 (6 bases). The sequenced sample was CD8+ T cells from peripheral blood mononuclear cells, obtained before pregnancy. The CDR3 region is CASSLQWGLDEKLFF. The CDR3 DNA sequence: TGTGCCAGCAGCTTACAATGGGGGCTGGATGAAAAACTGTTTTTT.